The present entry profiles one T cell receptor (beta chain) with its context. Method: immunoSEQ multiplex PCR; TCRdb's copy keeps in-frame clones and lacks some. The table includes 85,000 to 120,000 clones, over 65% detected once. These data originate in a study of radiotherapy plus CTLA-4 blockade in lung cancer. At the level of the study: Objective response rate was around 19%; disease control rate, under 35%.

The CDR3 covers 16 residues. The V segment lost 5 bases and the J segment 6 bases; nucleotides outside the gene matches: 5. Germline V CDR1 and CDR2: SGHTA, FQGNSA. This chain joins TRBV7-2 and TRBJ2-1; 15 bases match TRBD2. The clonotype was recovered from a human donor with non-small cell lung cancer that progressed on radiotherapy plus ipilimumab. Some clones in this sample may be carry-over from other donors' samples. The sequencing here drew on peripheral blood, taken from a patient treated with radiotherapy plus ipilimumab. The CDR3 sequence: CASSRGLAGGGNEQFF. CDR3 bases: TGTGCCAGCAGCAGGGGACTAGCGGGGGGTGGCAATGAGCAGTTCTTC.